Presented here are 9 T cell receptor beta chains from one specimen sequenced in a study of cytomegalovirus exposure and HLA in healthy donors. Both 60 Vbeta primers and 13 Jbeta primers went into the PCR. Sequencing was performed with immunoSEQ multiplex PCR; in TCRdb, only in-frame clones are kept and a portion is missing. The table shows under 200,000 clones, with about 84% occurring only once. The sequenced sample consisted of PBMCs. Receptors were obtained from a woman in her 30s in good health and CMV-seropositive.

This rearrangement joins TRBV30 to TRBJ2-1; 8 positions agree with TRBD1. The CDR3 contains 14 residues. Germline CDR1 reads GTSNPN; CDR2 reads SVGIG (reference sequence). V trimming: 2 bases; J trimming: 0 bases; junction bases outside the gene matches: 0. The CDR3 DNA follows: TGTGCCTGGAGTACAGGGGGCTCCTACAATGAGCAGTTCTTC. Amino acid sequence: CAWSTGGSYNEQFF.

The rearrangement uses TRBV28 and TRBJ2-3; possibly TRBD2 for D (6 bases). The length of the CDR3 is 12 residues. The V gene's germline CDR1 is MDHEN and CDR2 SYDVKM. The V and J ends lost 9 bases and 2 bases respectively, with 9 bases between them. The CDR3 DNA reads TGTGCCAGTGGAGGGCTCACAGATACGCAGTATTTT. Translated: CASGGLTDTQYF.

This clone came up a few times. J is TRBJ2-7 and V is TRBV28; weak D call: TRBD2 (6 bases). V dropped 3 bases and J dropped 4 bases, with 22 bases sitting between them. CDR3 length equals 17 residues. Germline values: CDR1 MDHEN, CDR2 SYDVKM. CDR3 protein: CASSFPRGLPGGYEQYF. The CDR3 region has the DNA TGTGCCAGCAGTTTTCCCCGGGGCCTTCCAGGAGGGTACGAGCAGTACTTC.

The V and J genes are TRBV11-3 and TRBJ1-1, with a tentative D call TRBD1 (6 bases). The CDR3 covers 12 residues. V was trimmed by 2 bases and J by 5 bases, leaving 6 bases between them. Germline V gives CDR1 SGHNT, CDR2 YENEEA. The CDR3 bases are TGTGCCAGCAGCTTAACAGGGACTGAAGCTTTCTTT. Amino acid sequence: CASSLTGTEAFF.

The chain couples TRBV15 to TRBJ2-1; the match to TRBD2 covers 7 bases. The CDR3 is 14 residues long. Unmatched junction bases numbered 4, after V lost 1 base and J lost 7 bases. Germline CDR1 and CDR2: LNHNV and YYDKDF (reference sequence). The CDR3 here is CATSRGGGGNEQFF. CDR3 sequence (DNA): TGTGCCACCAGCAGAGGGGGGGGTGGGAATGAGCAGTTCTTC.

The V call is TRBV4-3, the J call TRBJ2-5; 13 nucleotides agree with TRBD2. The CDR3 covers 16 residues. V shed 4 bases, J shed 1 base, and the junction held 3 bases outside the gene matches. From germline, CDR1 is LGHNA and CDR2 YSLEER. The CDR3 loop is CASSPWTSGGQETQYF. In DNA form, the CDR3 reads TGCGCCAGCAGCCCCTGGACTAGCGGGGGCCAAGAGACCCAGTACTTC.

J is TRBJ2-7 and V is TRBV5-4, with D perhaps matching TRBD2 (5 bases). V was pared by 0 bases and J by 6 bases, with 16 bases between. Germline V gene lookup returns CDR1 SGHNT and CDR2 YYREEE (reference sequence). The CDR3 is 15 amino acids. The CDR3 is CASSLEASGISEQYF. The CDR3 DNA reads TGTGCCAGCAGCTTGGAAGCATCCGGGATAAGCGAGCAGTACTTC.

The chain carries TRBV7-9 and TRBJ2-4, with 7 bases that match TRBD2. The germline V gene encodes CDR1 SEHNR and CDR2 FQNEAQ (reference sequence). The V segment lost 1 base and the J segment 1 base; nucleotides outside the gene matches: 7. The CDR3 is made up of 17 amino acids. CDR3 region: CASSLEGVGRAKNIQYF. CDR3 DNA sequence: TGTGCCAGCAGCTTAGAAGGTGTCGGGAGGGCCAAAAACATTCAGTACTTC.

Note on this clone: This sample includes further DNA sequences coding for the same CDR3. The rearrangement joins TRBV27 to TRBJ2-7; tentative D call: TRBD1 (5 bases). V lost 4 bases, J lost 0 bases, and 10 bases lay in between. The CDR3 runs 14 residues. CDR1 is MNHEY and CDR2 is SMNVEV in the germline V gene (reference sequence). The chain's CDR3 is CASSSRTGSYEQYF. The CDR3 DNA is TGTGCCAGCAGTTCCCGAACAGGCTCCTACGAGCAGTACTTC.